This T cell receptor beta chain was captured by sequencing in a study of T cells in localized non-small cell lung cancer. Whole-study results and caveats: Greater T cell density in blood accompanied longer overall survival.

Germline loops: CDR1 KGHSY, CDR2 FQNENV. CDR3 length: 14 residues. V dropped 4 bases and J dropped 5; count of bases not matched to a gene: 3. On this clone itself: Its matching antigen is unknown.

Some clones are missing from TCRdb's copy, which holds only in-frame ones; the method was immunoSEQ multiplex PCR. Of about 1,500 clones listed, approximately 20% are singletons. The receptor was derived from a male donor older than 55 with stage I lung adenocarcinoma. The V and J genes are TRBV16 and TRBJ2-1; 9 nucleotides align to TRBD1. The starting material was lung tumor tissue, obtained before any cancer treatment. CDR3: CASSLQGADNEQFF. DNA for the CDR3: TGTGCCAGCAGCCTACAGGGGGCGGACAATGAGCAGTTCTTC.